This TCR beta chain was sequenced during a study of T cell changes during pregnancy in multiple sclerosis. Germline values: CDR1 MDHEN, CDR2 SYDVKM. The CDR3 is made up of 15 amino acids. The V gene lost 6 bases and the J gene lost 7 bases, with 18 bases spanning the gap. The method was immunoSEQ multiplex PCR; TCRdb's version includes in-frame clones alone and lacks a portion of them. The sample lists 24,000 or so clones, roughly 86% seen once, with approximately 13% in the top ten. The input for sequencing was CD8+ T cells from peripheral blood mononuclear cells, taken in the first trimester of pregnancy. This receptor was obtained from a female donor in good health, enrolled as a control in a pregnancy study. V and J are TRBV28 and TRBJ1-4; D not resolved. CDR3 protein: CASRARQSPLEKLFF. The CDR3, as DNA: TGTGCCAGCAGGGCGAGACAATCCCCTCTTGAAAAACTGTTTTTT.